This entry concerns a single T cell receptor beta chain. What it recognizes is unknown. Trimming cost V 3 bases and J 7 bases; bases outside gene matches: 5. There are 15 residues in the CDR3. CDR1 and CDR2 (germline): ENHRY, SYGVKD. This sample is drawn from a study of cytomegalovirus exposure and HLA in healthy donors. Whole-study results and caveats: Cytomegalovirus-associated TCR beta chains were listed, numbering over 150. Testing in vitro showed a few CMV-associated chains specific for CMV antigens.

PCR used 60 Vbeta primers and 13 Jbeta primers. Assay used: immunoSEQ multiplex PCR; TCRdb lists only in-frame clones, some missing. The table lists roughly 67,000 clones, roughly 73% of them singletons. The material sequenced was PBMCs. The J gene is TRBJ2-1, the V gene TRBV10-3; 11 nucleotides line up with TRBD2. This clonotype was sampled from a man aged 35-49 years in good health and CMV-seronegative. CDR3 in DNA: TGTGCCATCAGTGATATAGCGGGGGGGCCGAATGAGCAGTTCTTC. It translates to CAISDIAGGPNEQFF.